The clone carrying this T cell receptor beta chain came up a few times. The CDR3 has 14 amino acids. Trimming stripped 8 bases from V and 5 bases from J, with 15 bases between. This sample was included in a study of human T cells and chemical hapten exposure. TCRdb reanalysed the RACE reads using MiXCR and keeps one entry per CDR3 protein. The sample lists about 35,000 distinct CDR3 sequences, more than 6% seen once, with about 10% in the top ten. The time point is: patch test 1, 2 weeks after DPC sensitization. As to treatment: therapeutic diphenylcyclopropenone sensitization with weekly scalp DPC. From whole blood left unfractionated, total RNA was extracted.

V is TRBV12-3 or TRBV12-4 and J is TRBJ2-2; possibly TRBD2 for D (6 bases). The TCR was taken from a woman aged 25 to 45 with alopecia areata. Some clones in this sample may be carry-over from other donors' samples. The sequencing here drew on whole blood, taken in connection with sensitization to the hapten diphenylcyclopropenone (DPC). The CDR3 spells CASQFGGDTGELFF. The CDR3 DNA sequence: TGTGCCAGCCAATTTGGCGGGGATACCGGGGAGCTGTTTTTT.